The rows below give T cell receptor beta chains drawn from one sample of a study of cytomegalovirus exposure and HLA in healthy donors. Sequenced by immunoSEQ multiplex PCR; TCRdb stores in-frame clones only, minus some. The data contain about 120,000 clones, 88% of them singletons. Sequencing input: PBMCs. These receptor sequences come from a woman aged 18-30 years in good health and CMV-seropositive. Both conserved end residues are part of each CDR3. D genes are given only for firm matches. For some rows the clone size is stated as once, few or many, or as a class when expanded; others skip it.

>TRBJ2-3|-|-|TRBV27
TGTGCCAGCAGTTTAGTTGGGCGTACGCAGTATTTT
CASSLVGRTQYF
>TRBJ1-1|-|-|TRBV5-6
TGTGCCAGCAGCTCCCCAGGGGACACTGAAGCTTTCTTT
CASSSPGDTEAFF
>TRBJ2-7|TRBD1|-|TRBV6-5
TGTGCCAGCAGAGGACAGGGGGCGGGGGAGCAGTACTTC
CASRGQGAGEQYF
>TRBJ1-1|TRBD1|-|TRBV27
TGTGCCAGCAGTACCCGGGACAGGGGGATTACGGCCCATAAAGCTTTCTTT
CASSTRDRGITAHKAFF
>TRBJ2-2|-|-|TRBV7-3
TGTGCCAGCAGCGCGGCAGGGCTAGGCACCGGGGAGCTGTTTTTT
CASSAAGLGTGELFF
>TRBJ2-3|-|-|TRBV6-5
TGTGCCAGCAGCCCAGGGGCGCTGGAAACAGATACGCAGTATTTT
CASSPGALETDTQYF
>TRBJ1-2|TRBD1|-|TRBV5-5
TGTGCCAGCAGCCCATTCAGGGGGCTCAACTATGGCTACACCTTC
CASSPFRGLNYGYTF
>TRBJ2-7|TRBD1|-|TRBV7-9
TGTGCCAGCAGCTCTTGGACAGGGTCGGTGCAGGTCGAGCAGTACTTC
CASSSWTGSVQVEQYF
>TRBJ2-3|TRBD2|-|TRBV2
TGTGCCAGCAGAAACCTCTGGCGGGAGGGCCTCACAGATACGCAGTATTTT
CASRNLWREGLTDTQYF
>TRBJ1-1|TRBD1|-|TRBV18
TGTGCCAGCTCACCACAAACCGGACAGGGGCTTGTAAAGAACACTGAAGCTTTCTTT
CASSPQTGQGLVKNTEAFF
>TRBJ2-7|-|once|TRBV5-6
TGTGCCAGCAGCCATGGACAGCCCTACGAGCAGTACTTC
CASSHGQPYEQYF
>TRBJ1-2|-|-|TRBV6-6
TGTGCCAGCAGTTGGCCTAGTGGTGATGGCTACACCTTC
CASSWPSGDGYTF
>TRBJ1-2|TRBD1|once|TRBV5-1
TGCGCCAGCAGCCCCTCACCGGGACAGAACTATGGCTACACCTTC
CASSPSPGQNYGYTF
>TRBJ2-7|-|once|TRBV18
TGTGCCAGCTCCGCTGGTAGGCAGGGAACCTACGAGCAGTACTTC
CASSAGRQGTYEQYF
>TRBJ1-2|TRBD1|-|TRBV29-1
TGCAGCGGTGGACAGGGGGGCGGCTACACCTTC
CSGGQGGGYTF
>TRBJ1-5|-|-|TRBV7-8
TGTGCCAGCAGCAATGGAAGGGGTAGCAATCAGCCCCAGCATTTT
CASSNGRGSNQPQHF
>TRBJ1-1|TRBD1|-|TRBV6-5
TGTGCCAGCAGTTACTCGAGGACAGGGGGCACTGAAGCTTTCTTT
CASSYSRTGGTEAFF
>TRBJ2-3|TRBD2|-|TRBV5-1
TGCGCCAGCAGCTTGGCCGGCGAGCGGGGCAATACGCAGTATTTT
CASSLAGERGNTQYF
>TRBJ2-7|-|-|TRBV11-3
TGTGCCAGCAGCAAAGGAGGAGGCAGGGAGGCGTCCTACGAGCAGTACTTC
CASSKGGGREASYEQYF
>TRBJ1-5|-|-|TRBV6-1
TGTGCCAGCAGTGAACGGGAAAATCAGCCCCAGCATTTT
CASSERENQPQHF
>TRBJ1-2|-|-|TRBV5-6
TGTGCCAGCAGCTTGGGAACGTTGGGAGCTAACTATGGCTACACCTTC
CASSLGTLGANYGYTF
>TRBJ2-5|TRBD2|-|TRBV5-1
TGCGCCAGCAGCTTAGTAGCGGGAGTCCGAGTAGGAGAGACCCAGTACTTC
CASSLVAGVRVGETQYF
>TRBJ1-1|-|-|TRBV6-5
TGTGCCAGCACCATGACAGTTATGAACACTGAAGCTTTCTTT
CASTMTVMNTEAFF
>TRBJ1-2|-|-|TRBV10-3
TGTGCCATCAGTGCTTCCGGAGTTCCGCGCTACACCTTC
CAISASGVPRYTF
>TRBJ1-1|-|few|TRBV7-9
TGTGCCAGCAGCTTACGACAGAACACTGAAGCTTTCTTT
CASSLRQNTEAFF
>TRBJ1-2|TRBD1|-|TRBV7-8
TGTGCCAGCAGCCTAGAACGACAGGGATATGGCTACACCTTC
CASSLERQGYGYTF
>TRBJ2-1|TRBD2|-|TRBV6-6
TGTGCCAGCAGCTCACTAGCGGGGTTTTTTTCCAATGAGCAGTTCTTC
CASSSLAGFFSNEQFF
>TRBJ1-2|-|-|TRBV13
TGTGCCAGCAGCTCAGGTCCAGCTAACTATGGCTACACCTTC
CASSSGPANYGYTF
>TRBJ1-2|TRBD1|-|TRBV18
TGTGCCAGCTCGCCCGGGACAGCTTATGGCTACACCTTC
CASSPGTAYGYTF
>TRBJ1-6|-|-|TRBV25-1
TGTGCCAGCAGTGAATCCGGGGGGGATTCACCCCTCCACTTT
CASSESGGDSPLHF
>TRBJ2-3|TRBD2|-|TRBV2
TGTGCCAGTAAGCGGGAGCTTACAGATACGCAGTATTTT
CASKRELTDTQYF
>TRBJ2-7|-|-|TRBV11-2
TGTGCCAGCAGTTTGGAGACAGCCTACGAGCAGTACTTC
CASSLETAYEQYF
>TRBJ1-5|TRBD1|-|TRBV29-1
TGCAGCGTCAAGACAGGGAGCAATCAGCCCCAGCATTTT
CSVKTGSNQPQHF
>TRBJ2-2|-|-|TRBV4-2
TGTGCCAGCAGCCCTCTAGCCTTGGCCTCTACCGGGGAGCTGTTTTTT
CASSPLALASTGELFF
>TRBJ1-2|-|-|TRBV9
TGTGCCAGCAGCGTAGGTAGGGGCTATGGCTACACCTTC
CASSVGRGYGYTF
>TRBJ1-2|TRBD1|-|TRBV18
TGTGCCAGCTCACCGGGACAGACCCCCTCTATAACCTTC
CASSPGQTPSITF
>TRBJ2-7|-|-|TRBV4-2
TGTGCCAGCAGCCAAGATACGCGGAGCTCCTACGAGCAGTACTTC
CASSQDTRSSYEQYF
>TRBJ1-1|-|-|TRBV7-3
TGTGCCAGCAGCTTAGGGCCCGCCGGTGGAGCTTTCTTT
CASSLGPAGGAFF
>TRBJ2-3|-|once|TRBV7-6
TGTGCCAGCAGCCTCGTAGCGGAGGCCACAGATACGCAGTATTTT
CASSLVAEATDTQYF
>TRBJ1-2|-|few|TRBV2
TGTGCCAGCAGTCGAGATGCGGCTGGCTACACCTTC
CASSRDAAGYTF
>TRBJ1-5|-|-|TRBV6-1
TGTGCCAGCAGTGTAAGGGAGGTAGCGGGCAATCAGCCCCAGCATTTT
CASSVREVAGNQPQHF
>TRBJ2-1|-|-|TRBV6-5
TGTGCCAGCAGTTTCCACGGGACTTCTCTCAATGAGCAGTTCTTC
CASSFHGTSLNEQFF